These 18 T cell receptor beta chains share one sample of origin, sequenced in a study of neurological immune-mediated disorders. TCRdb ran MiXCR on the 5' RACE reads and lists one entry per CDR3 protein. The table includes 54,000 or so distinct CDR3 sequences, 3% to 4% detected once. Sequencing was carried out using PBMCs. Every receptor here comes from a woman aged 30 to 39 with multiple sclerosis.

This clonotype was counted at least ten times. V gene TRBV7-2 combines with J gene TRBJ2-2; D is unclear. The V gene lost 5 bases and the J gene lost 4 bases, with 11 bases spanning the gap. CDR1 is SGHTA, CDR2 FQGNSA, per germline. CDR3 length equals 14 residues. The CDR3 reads CASSPIRATGELFF. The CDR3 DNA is TGTGCCAGCAGCCCCATTAGGGCCACCGGGGAGCTGTTTTTT.

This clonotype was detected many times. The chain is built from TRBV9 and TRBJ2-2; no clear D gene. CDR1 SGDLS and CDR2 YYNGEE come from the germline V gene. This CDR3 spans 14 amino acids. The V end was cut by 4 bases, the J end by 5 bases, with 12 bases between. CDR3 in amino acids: CASSPRASTGELFF. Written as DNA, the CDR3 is TGTGCCAGCAGCCCCCGGGCCTCTACCGGGGAGCTGTTTTTT.

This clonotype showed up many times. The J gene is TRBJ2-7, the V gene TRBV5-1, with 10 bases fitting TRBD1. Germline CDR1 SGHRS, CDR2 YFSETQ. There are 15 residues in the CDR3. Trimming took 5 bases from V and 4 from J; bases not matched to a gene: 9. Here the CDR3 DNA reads TGCGCCAGCAGTTCCCCCGGGACAGGGGATTACGAGCAGTACTTC. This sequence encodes CASSSPGTGDYEQYF.

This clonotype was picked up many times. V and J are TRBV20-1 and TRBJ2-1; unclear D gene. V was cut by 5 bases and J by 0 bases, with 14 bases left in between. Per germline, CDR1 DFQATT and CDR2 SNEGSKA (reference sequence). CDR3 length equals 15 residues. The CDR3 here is CSAPLSTTSYNEQFF. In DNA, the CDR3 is TGCAGTGCTCCCTTATCCACTACCTCCTACAATGAGCAGTTCTTC.

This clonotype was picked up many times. CDR3 bases: TGTGCCACCTCCAGGACTAGCGGGGTCGCGGAGACCCAGTACTTC. Its protein product is CATSRTSGVAETQYF. This chain links TRBV25-1 with TRBJ2-5, with 12 bases that match TRBD2. J was trimmed by 5 bases and V by 10 bases; bases with no gene match: 11. The germline gives CDR1 MGHDK, CDR2 SYGVNS. This CDR3 has 15 residues.

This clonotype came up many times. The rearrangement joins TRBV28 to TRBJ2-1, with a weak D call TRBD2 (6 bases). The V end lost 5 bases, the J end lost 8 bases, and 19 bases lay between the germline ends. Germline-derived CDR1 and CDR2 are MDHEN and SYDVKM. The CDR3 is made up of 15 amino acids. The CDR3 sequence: CASSVSGDMGYEQFF. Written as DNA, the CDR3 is TGTGCCAGCAGTGTCTCGGGAGATATGGGCTATGAGCAGTTCTTC.

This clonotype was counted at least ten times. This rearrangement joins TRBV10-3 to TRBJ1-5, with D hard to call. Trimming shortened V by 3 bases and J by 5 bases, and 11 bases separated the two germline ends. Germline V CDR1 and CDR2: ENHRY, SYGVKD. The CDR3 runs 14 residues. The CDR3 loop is CAISDRERDQPQHF. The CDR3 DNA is TGTGCCATCAGTGATAGGGAAAGGGATCAGCCCCAGCATTTT.

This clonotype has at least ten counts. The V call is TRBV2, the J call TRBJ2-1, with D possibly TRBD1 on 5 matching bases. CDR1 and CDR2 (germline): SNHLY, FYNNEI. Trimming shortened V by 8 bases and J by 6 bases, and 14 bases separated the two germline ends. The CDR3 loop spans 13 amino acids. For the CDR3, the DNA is TGTGCCAGCGTTCAGGGTTCGTTCAATGAGCAGTTCTTC. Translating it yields CASVQGSFNEQFF.

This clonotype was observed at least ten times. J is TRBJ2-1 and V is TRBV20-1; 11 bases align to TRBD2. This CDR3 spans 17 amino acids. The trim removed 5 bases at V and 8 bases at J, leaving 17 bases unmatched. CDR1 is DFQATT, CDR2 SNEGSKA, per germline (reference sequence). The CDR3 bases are TGCAGTGCTCCCCCCAGACTAGCGGGACTTGAAGGAGATGAGCAGTTCTTC. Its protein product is CSAPPRLAGLEGDEQFF.

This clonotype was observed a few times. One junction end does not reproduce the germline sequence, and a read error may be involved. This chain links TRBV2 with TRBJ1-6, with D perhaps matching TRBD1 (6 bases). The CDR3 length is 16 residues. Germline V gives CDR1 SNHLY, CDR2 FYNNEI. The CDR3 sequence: CASMVEVVRGGSPLNF. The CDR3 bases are TGTGCCAGCATGGTAGAAGTCGTGAGGGGGGGTTCACCCCTCAACTTT.

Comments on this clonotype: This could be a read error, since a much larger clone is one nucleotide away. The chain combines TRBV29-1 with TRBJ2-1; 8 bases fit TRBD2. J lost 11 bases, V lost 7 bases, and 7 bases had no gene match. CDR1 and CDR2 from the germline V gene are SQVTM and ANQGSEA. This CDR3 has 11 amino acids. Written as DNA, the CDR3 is TGCAGCGGTGGAATAGCGGGGCAGCAGTTCTTC. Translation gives CSGGIAGQQFF.

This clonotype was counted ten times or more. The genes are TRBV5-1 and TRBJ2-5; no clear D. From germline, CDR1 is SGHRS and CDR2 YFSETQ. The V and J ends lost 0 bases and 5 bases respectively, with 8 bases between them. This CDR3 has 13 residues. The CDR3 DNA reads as TGCGCCAGCAGCTTGGCCGGGTTTGAGACCCAGTACTTC. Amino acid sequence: CASSLAGFETQYF.

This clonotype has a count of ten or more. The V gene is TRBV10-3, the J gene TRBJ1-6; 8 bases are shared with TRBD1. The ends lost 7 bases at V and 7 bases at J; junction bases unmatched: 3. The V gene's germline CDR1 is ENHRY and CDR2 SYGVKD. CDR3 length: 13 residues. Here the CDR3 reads CAITGQGNSPLHF. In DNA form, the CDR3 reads TGTGCCATCACAGGACAGGGAAATTCACCCCTCCACTTT.

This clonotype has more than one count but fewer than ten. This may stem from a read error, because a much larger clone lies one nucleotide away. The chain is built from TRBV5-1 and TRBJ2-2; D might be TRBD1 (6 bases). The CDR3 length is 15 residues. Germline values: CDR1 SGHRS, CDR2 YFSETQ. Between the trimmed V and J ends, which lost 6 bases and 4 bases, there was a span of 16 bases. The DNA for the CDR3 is TGCGCCAGCAACCGGGACGACAGGACCACCGGGGAGCTGTTTTTT. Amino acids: CASNRDDRTTGELFF.

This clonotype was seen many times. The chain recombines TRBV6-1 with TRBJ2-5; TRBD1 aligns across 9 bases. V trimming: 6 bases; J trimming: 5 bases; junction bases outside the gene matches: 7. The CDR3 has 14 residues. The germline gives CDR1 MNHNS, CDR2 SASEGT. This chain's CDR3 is CASRSTGTGETQYF. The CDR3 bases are TGTGCCAGCAGATCAACCGGGACAGGGGAGACCCAGTACTTC.

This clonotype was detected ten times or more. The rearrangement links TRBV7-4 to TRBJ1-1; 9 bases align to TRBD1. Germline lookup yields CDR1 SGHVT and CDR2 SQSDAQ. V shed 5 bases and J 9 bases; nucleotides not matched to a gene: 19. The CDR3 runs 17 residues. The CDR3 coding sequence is TGTGCCAGCAGCGGAACAGGGGGCCCCCTGGGCTGCTGTCAAGCTTTCTTT. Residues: CASSGTGGPLGCCQAFF.

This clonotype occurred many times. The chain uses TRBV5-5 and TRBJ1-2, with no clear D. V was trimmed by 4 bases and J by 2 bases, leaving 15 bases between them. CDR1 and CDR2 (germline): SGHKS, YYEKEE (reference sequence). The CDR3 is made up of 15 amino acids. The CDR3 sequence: CASSRGGGLNYGYTF. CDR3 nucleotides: TGTGCCAGCAGCCGAGGCGGAGGGCTGAACTATGGCTACACCTTC.

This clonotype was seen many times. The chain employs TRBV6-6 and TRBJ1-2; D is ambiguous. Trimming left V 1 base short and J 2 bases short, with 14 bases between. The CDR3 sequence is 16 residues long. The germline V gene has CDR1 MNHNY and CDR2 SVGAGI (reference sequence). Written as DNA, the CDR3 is TGTGCCAGCAGTTACTTAGAGAATCAAGGCAACTATGGCTACACCTTC. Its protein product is CASSYLENQGNYGYTF.